Below are 13 T cell receptor beta chains sequenced from a single sample in a study of beta chain features in type 1 diabetes. As every portion of the isolated RNA was reverse transcribed, the sequencing read expressed TCRB transcripts. Sequencing used immunoSEQ multiplex PCR; TCRdb keeps in-frame clones, though not all of them. The data show 150,000 or so clones, around a tenth seen once. Specimen: central memory CD4+ T cells from blood. These receptors were obtained from a man aged 18-30 years in good health.

The chain is built from TRBV29-1 and TRBJ2-1, with 9 positions matching TRBD1. Germline CDR1 reads SQVTM; CDR2 reads ANQGSEA. V lost 6 bases, J lost 4 bases, and 7 bases stayed unmatched. This CDR3 spans 14 amino acids. The chain's CDR3 is CSVTGTGIYNEQFF. The CDR3, as DNA: TGCAGCGTCACGGGGACAGGGATTTACAATGAGCAGTTCTTC.

This clone has at least ten counts. V usage is TRBV2 and J usage is TRBJ2-7; 12 nucleotides agree with TRBD1. V trimming: 5 bases; J trimming: 2 bases; junction bases outside the gene matches: 10. Per germline, CDR1 SNHLY and CDR2 FYNNEI. This CDR3 has 17 residues. CDR3 loop: CASSREGTGGPTYEQYF. The CDR3 coding sequence is TGTGCCAGCAGTCGCGAGGGGACAGGGGGCCCAACCTACGAGCAGTACTTC.

This clone has only one observation. The CDR3 spells CASKDSVDQPQHF. CDR3 nucleotides: TGTGCCAGTAAGGACAGTGTAGATCAGCCCCAGCATTTT. The chain recombines TRBV19 with TRBJ1-5; a weak D match, TRBD1 (6 bases). CDR1 and CDR2 (germline): LNHDA, SQIVND (reference sequence). CDR3 length: 13 residues. V gave up 7 bases and J gave up 5 bases, with 12 bases separating them.

This clone was recorded a few times. The rearrangement joins TRBV10-3 to TRBJ2-5; D may be TRBD2 (7 bases). V dropped 6 bases and J dropped 5 bases, with 16 bases sitting between them. Per germline, CDR1 ENHRY and CDR2 SYGVKD. This CDR3 contains 14 residues. The CDR3 protein is CAIRKTEGGETQYF. CDR3 nucleotides: TGTGCCATCAGAAAGACAGAGGGGGGGGAGACCCAGTACTTC.

The chain carries TRBV5-1 and TRBJ1-4; TRBD1 is a possible D gene (6 bases). The CDR3 runs to 14 residues. The ends were cut back, 6 bases at V and 8 bases at J, with 17 bases in the middle. CDR1 is SGHRS, CDR2 YFSETQ, per germline. CDR3 in amino acids: CASTPQGLGEKLFF. As DNA, the CDR3 is TGCGCCAGCACTCCTCAGGGGCTCGGCGAAAAACTGTTTTTT. Complete variable domain (other parts from reference TRBV5-1 and TRBJ1-4): KAGVTQTPRYLIKTRGQQVTLSCSPISGHRSVSWYQQTPGQGLQFLFEYFSETQRNKGNFPGRFSGRQFSNSRSEMNVSTLELGDSALYLCASTPQGLGEKLFFGSGTQLSVL.

A few counts support this clone. The chain links TRBV5-1 to TRBJ2-5; tentatively, D is TRBD1 (6 bases). This CDR3 has 16 residues. V gave up 1 base and J gave up 2 bases, with 15 bases separating them. Germline V gene lookup returns CDR1 SGHRS and CDR2 YFSETQ. The CDR3 DNA reads as TGCGCCAGCAGCTTGACAGGGATGGTGGGACAAGAGACCCAGTACTTC. Translation: CASSLTGMVGQETQYF.

In this sample, this clone turned up a few times. This sequence joins TRBV7-8 and TRBJ2-7; 9 nucleotides match TRBD1. This CDR3 region has 15 residues. V lost 4 bases and J lost 3; bases outside the gene matches: 7. From germline, CDR1 is SGHVS and CDR2 FQNEAQ. CDR3 sequence (DNA): TGTGCCAGCAGCTCGTGGCCGGGACAGGGCTACGAGCAGTACTTC. It is translated as CASSSWPGQGYEQYF.

The V gene is TRBV5-1, the J gene TRBJ2-5, with a tentative D call TRBD1 (8 bases). Germline V lookup: CDR1 SGHRS, CDR2 YFSETQ. The CDR3 has 18 amino acids. With 4 bases removed from V and 1 base from J, the gap between germline ends came to 23 bases. CDR3 sequence (DNA): TGCGCCAGCAGCAAGGACAGGGTAGGGGGGGTCCCCCAAGAGACCCAGTACTTC. This codes for CASSKDRVGGVPQETQYF.

The rearrangement uses TRBV7-2 and TRBJ1-1, with D tentatively TRBD1 (5 bases). This CDR3 region has 14 residues. Germline values: CDR1 SGHTA, CDR2 FQGNSA. The V and J ends lost 1 base and 5 bases respectively, with 11 bases between them. CDR3 nucleotide sequence: TGTGCCAGCAGCTTAGTAGGGGAGGGGACTGAAGCTTTCTTT. It is translated as CASSLVGEGTEAFF.

The chain carries TRBV30 and TRBJ2-3; D possibly corresponds to TRBD1 (6 bases). Germline V gives CDR1 GTSNPN, CDR2 SVGIG (reference sequence). V lost 8 bases and J 1 base, leaving 13 bases between the germline ends. This CDR3 has 13 amino acids. The CDR3 reads CARHREGTDTQYF. The CDR3 nucleotides are TGTGCCCGGCACAGGGAAGGCACAGATACGCAGTATTTT.

In DNA form, the CDR3 reads TGTGCCAGCAGCTTCGGACAGGGAGGAAACATTCAGTACTTC. Its protein is CASSFGQGGNIQYF. The chain recombines TRBV7-2 with TRBJ2-4; 8 bases align to TRBD1. V shed 3 bases, J shed 6 bases, and the junction held 4 bases outside the gene matches. The CDR3 has 14 amino acids. Germline assignment: CDR1 SGHTA and CDR2 FQGNSA.

This clone turned up a few times. One end of the junction is discordant with germline, which a read error may explain. The chain uses TRBV7-9 and TRBJ2-5; TRBD2 is a possible D gene (6 bases). Germline V CDR1 and CDR2: SEHNR, FQNEAQ (reference sequence). The CDR3 extends over 16 amino acids. The DNA for the CDR3 is TGCGCCAGCAGCCAAGTAGGCCCCGGGACTCAGGAGACCCAGTACTTC. Its protein product is CASSQVGPGTQETQYF.

The chain employs TRBV7-9 and TRBJ1-1; possibly TRBD1 for D (6 bases). The germline V and J ends were trimmed by 5 bases and 1 base, with 14 bases remaining between them. The germline gives CDR1 SEHNR, CDR2 FQNEAQ (reference sequence). The CDR3 is 15 residues long. CDR3 in amino acids: CASSQDAQGNTEAFF. The CDR3 DNA reads as TGTGCCAGCAGCCAAGACGCACAGGGGAACACTGAAGCTTTCTTT. The full variable domain, with the rest looked up from reference TRBV7-9 and TRBJ1-1, is DTGVSQNPRHKITKRGQNVTFRCDPISEHNRLYWYRQTLGQGPEFLTYFQNEAQLEKSRLLSDRFSAERPKGSFSTLEIQRTEQGDSAMYLCASSQDAQGNTEAFFGQGTRLTVV.